This T cell receptor beta chain originates from a study of blood T cell repertoires in COVID-19. Looking at the study overall: Acute-phase and convalescent COVID-19 samples originated in the United States, Italy and Spain. T cells, B-cell-depleted T cells, or PBMCs provided the cDNA or gDNA that served as material.

The authors' processing: Amplifying reference gene primers gave estimates of nucleated cell counts. Measured with immunoSEQ multiplex PCR; TCRdb has only the in-frame clones, and not every one. V and J calls and clone size come straight from that table; D and trimming were deduced from the DNA. Seen here are approximately 240,000 clones, 70% to 90% observed once, and the top ten hold about 6.3%. V lost 8 bases and J 0 bases, leaving 13 bases between the germline ends. The CDR3 length is 14 residues. Germline V CDR1 and CDR2: MGHDK, SYGVNS. The sequenced material came from peripheral blood. This clonotype was sampled from a woman aged 60 to 75 with active or convalescent COVID-19. J is TRBJ1-1 and V is TRBV25-1; a possible D gene is TRBD1 (5 bases). CDR3 sequence (DNA): TGTGCCAGCCATGGAGGGGTGATGAACACTGAAGCTTTCTTT. Translated: CASHGGVMNTEAFF.